This TCR beta chain was sequenced during a study of T-cell reconstitution after alpha-beta-depleted transplantation in children. General observations from the study: T-cell counts and diversity at one year post-transplant came mainly from newly produced T cells. The study traced high day-60 TCRbeta diversity in some patients to surviving recipient T cells and thymic progenitors. About two months after transplant, alpha-beta T cells reportedly came from several hundred expanded graft clones.

Unique molecular identifiers were incorporated during preparation of the TCRbeta library. In TCRdb, the PCR reads were re-called with MiXCR into one record per CDR3 protein. Of roughly 17,000 distinct CDR3 sequences listed, around 11% are singletons. This clonotype was observed at least ten times. Antigen: not known. Losses at the gene ends were 3 bases for V and 5 bases for J; bases not matched to a gene: 2. The CDR3 length is 13 residues. Per germline, CDR1 SGDLS and CDR2 YYNGEE. V usage is TRBV9 and J usage is TRBJ2-5, with 9 bases aligning to TRBD1. The source of this sequence is a boy less than two years old who had a stem cell transplant for Wiskott-Aldrich syndrome, so the T cells may come from the graft donor. Source: PBMCs, mostly from graft donor cells, taken 180 days after TCRalphabeta/CD19-depleted stem cell transplant. The CDR3 DNA follows: TGTGCCAGCAGCGAACAGGGGGCGGAGACCCAGTACTTC. Its protein product is CASSEQGAETQYF.